Following are 9 T cell receptor beta chains from one sample sequenced in a study of blood T cell repertoires in COVID-19. The data were produced by immunoSEQ multiplex PCR, yet TCRdb's version contains in-frame clones alone and is incomplete. This sample yields about 170,000 clones, of which around 93% are seen a single time; about 4.8% belongs to the top ten. The sequenced sample consisted of peripheral blood. Every receptor here comes from a man aged 30 to 39 with COVID-19, enrolled during active disease.

This clone was detected only a few times. The chain combines TRBV14 with TRBJ2-5; D not certain. Germline-derived CDR1 and CDR2 are SGHDN and FVKESK. The CDR3 contains 13 residues. Deletions cut 1 base from V and 2 bases from J, with 5 bases between. The DNA for the CDR3 is TGTGCCAGCAGCCAAGTACAGCAAGAGACCCAGTACTTC. Its translation is CASSQVQQETQYF.

V usage is TRBV6-5 and J usage is TRBJ1-6, with D possibly being TRBD1 (6 bases). The CDR3 loop spans 15 amino acids. Germline assignment: CDR1 MNHEY and CDR2 SVGAGI. V lost 7 bases, J lost 1 base, and 11 bases lay in between. The CDR3 DNA follows: TGTGCCAGCAACCGCAGGGGATCCTATAATTCACCCCTCCACTTT. Residues: CASNRRGSYNSPLHF.

The chain joins TRBV6-2 or TRBV6-3 to TRBJ1-1, with D possibly matching TRBD1 (5 bases). V lost 4 bases to trimming and J lost 1 base, with 13 bases between them. This CDR3 contains 15 residues. Germline loops: CDR1 MNHEY, CDR2 SVGEGT. CDR3 sequence (DNA): TGTGCCAGCAGTTTCTTGGGGGGGAAGAACACTGAAGCTTTCTTT. Translating gives CASSFLGGKNTEAFF.

As to this clone: Other DNA sequences of this sample code for an identical CDR3. DNA of the CDR3: TGTGCCAGCAGCCTGGGAGGGAACTATGGCTACACCTTC. Residues: CASSLGGNYGYTF. The chain recombines TRBV28 with TRBJ1-2; D call uncertain. CDR3 size: 13 residues. V was shortened by 6 bases and J by 2 bases, with 10 bases between the two germline ends. Looked up from germline, CDR1 is MDHEN and CDR2 is SYDVKM.

The genes are TRBV7-3 and TRBJ2-3, with D unclear. V was trimmed by 0 bases and J by 2 bases, leaving 6 bases between them. The CDR3 runs 14 residues. Per germline, CDR1 SGHTA and CDR2 FQGTGA. The CDR3 coding sequence is TGTGCCAGCAGCTTAACCAGCGTCACAGATACGCAGTATTTT. Its translation: CASSLTSVTDTQYF.

The chain employs TRBV6-5 and TRBJ1-2, with 7 bases matching TRBD1. Losses at the gene ends were 0 bases for V and 4 bases for J; bases not matched to a gene: 8. Germline lookup yields CDR1 MNHEY and CDR2 SVGAGI. The CDR3 consists of 16 residues. CDR3 sequence reads: CASSYSATGFPYGYTF. The CDR3 DNA reads TGTGCCAGCAGTTACTCGGCGACAGGGTTCCCCTATGGCTACACCTTC.

This chain links TRBV6-5 with TRBJ2-3; 8 bases are a match to TRBD1. Germline V lookup: CDR1 MNHEY, CDR2 SVGAGI. Losses at the gene ends were 7 bases for V and 7 bases for J; bases not matched to a gene: 13. The CDR3 consists of 15 residues. CDR3 sequence: CASIHAGGEAHTQYF. CDR3 coding DNA: TGTGCCAGCATCCACGCAGGGGGCGAGGCCCATACGCAGTATTTT.

This sequence joins TRBV7-2 and TRBJ2-1; TRBD2 aligns across 15 bases. Germline CDR1 is SGHTA and CDR2 is FQGNSA. The CDR3 runs 16 residues. The trim removed 5 bases at V and 8 bases at J, leaving 7 bases unmatched. The CDR3 here is CASSPGLAGGSHEQFF. CDR3 sequence (DNA): TGTGCCAGCAGCCCGGGACTAGCGGGGGGCAGCCATGAGCAGTTCTTC. The whole variable domain, remainder taken from reference TRBV7-2 and TRBJ2-1, is GAGVSQSPSNKVTEKGKDVELRCDPISGHTALYWYRQSLGQGLEFLIYFQGNSAPDKSGLPSDRFSAERTGGSVSTLTIQRTQQEDSAVYLCASSPGLAGGSHEQFFGPGTRLTVL.

This chain joins TRBV11-2 and TRBJ2-7; 7 positions agree with TRBD2. Looked up from germline, CDR1 is SGHAT and CDR2 is FQNNGV. Trimming removed 1 base from V and 9 bases from J; junction bases left unmatched: 15. This CDR3 is built from 16 residues. The CDR3: CASSLVLAGALMVQYF. CDR3 in DNA: TGTGCCAGCAGCTTAGTCTTAGCGGGCGCCTTGATGGTGCAGTACTTC.